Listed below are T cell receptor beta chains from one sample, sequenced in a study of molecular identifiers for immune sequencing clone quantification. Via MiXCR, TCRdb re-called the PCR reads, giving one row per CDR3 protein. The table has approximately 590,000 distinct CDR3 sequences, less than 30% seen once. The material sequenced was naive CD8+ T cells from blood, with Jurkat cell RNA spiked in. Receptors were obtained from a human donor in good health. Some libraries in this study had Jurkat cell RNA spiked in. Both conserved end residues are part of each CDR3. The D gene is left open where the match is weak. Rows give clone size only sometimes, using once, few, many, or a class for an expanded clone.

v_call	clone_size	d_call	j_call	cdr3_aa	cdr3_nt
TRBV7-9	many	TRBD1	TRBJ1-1	CASSLKGWDRGEAFF	TGTGCCAGCAGCTTAAAGGGATGGGACAGGGGTGAAGCTTTCTTT
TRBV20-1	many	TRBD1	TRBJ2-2	CSAWDTGQGITGELFF	TGCAGTGCTTGGGACACGGGACAGGGGATTACCGGGGAGCTGTTTTTT
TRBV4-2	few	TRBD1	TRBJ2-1	CASSARQGDYNEQFF	TGTGCCAGCAGCGCTCGGCAGGGGGACTACAATGAGCAGTTCTTC
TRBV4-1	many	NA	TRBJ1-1	CASSQVDGGLTEAFF	TGCGCCAGCAGCCAAGTTGACGGGGGGCTCACTGAAGCTTTCTTT
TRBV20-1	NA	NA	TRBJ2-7	CSATARRSSYVQYF	TGCAGTGCCACGGCGCGTAGGAGCTCCTACGTGCAGTACTTC
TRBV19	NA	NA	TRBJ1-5	CASSPSVAGQPQHF	TGTGCCAGTAGTCCCTCAGTTGCGGGACAGCCCCAGCATTTT
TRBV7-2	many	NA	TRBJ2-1	CASSPEGGWSYNEQFF	TGTGCCAGCAGCCCCGAGGGGGGTTGGTCCTACAATGAGCAGTTCTTC
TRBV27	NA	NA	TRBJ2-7	CASSLSLSHEQYF	TGTGCCAGCAGTTTATCCCTGTCACACGAGCAGTACTTC
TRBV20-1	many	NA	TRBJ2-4	CSAPLPSVVDKNIQYF	TGCAGTGCTCCCCTCCCCTCTGTAGTCGACAAAAACATTCAGTACTTC
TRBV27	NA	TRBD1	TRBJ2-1	CASSLSPWTGRGNNEQFF	TGTGCCAGCAGTTTGAGCCCCTGGACAGGTAGGGGAAACAATGAGCAGTTCTTC
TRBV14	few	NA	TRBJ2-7	CASSTHPTSLTPYEQYF	TGTGCCAGCAGCACCCACCCGACCTCTCTTACTCCCTACGAGCAGTACTTC
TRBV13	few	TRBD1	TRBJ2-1	CASSNIEGTGDNEQFF	TGTGCCAGCAGCAACATTGAGGGGACAGGTGACAATGAGCAGTTCTTC
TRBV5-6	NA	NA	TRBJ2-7	CASSGGGKESSYEQYF	TGTGCCAGCAGCGGGGGGGGCAAAGAGAGCTCCTACGAGCAGTACTTC
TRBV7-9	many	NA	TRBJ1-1	CASSLAGYDEAFF	TGTGCCAGCAGCTTAGCAGGGTACGATGAAGCTTTCTTT
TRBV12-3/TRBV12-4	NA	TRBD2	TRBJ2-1	CASSPSGRRNEQFF	TGTGCCAGCAGTCCTAGCGGGAGGCGGAATGAGCAGTTCTTC
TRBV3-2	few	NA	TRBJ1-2	CASSQGARSTYGYTF	TGTGCCAGCAGCCAAGGGGCCAGGTCCACATATGGCTACACCTTC
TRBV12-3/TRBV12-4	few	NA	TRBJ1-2	CASSPTTTGSHYGYTF	TGTGCCAGCAGTCCTACGACAACGGGCAGTCACTATGGCTACACCTTC
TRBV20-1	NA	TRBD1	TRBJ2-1	CSAVGTEVGSEQFF	TGCAGTGCTGTCGGGACAGAGGTTGGTAGTGAGCAGTTCTTC
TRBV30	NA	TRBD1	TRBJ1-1	CAWTLDRGRLNTEAIF	TGTGCCTGGACTCTGGACAGGGGGCGATTGAACACTGAAGCTATCTTT
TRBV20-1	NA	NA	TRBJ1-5	CSARGGDQPQHF	TGCAGTGCTAGAGGCGGGGATCAGCCCCAGCATTTT
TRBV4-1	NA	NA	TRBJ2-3	CASGQDFLEATDTQYF	TGCGCCAGCGGCCAAGATTTCCTAGAGGCCACAGATACGCAGTATTTT
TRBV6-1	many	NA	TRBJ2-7	CASTPPRDGTYEQYF	TGTGCCAGCACCCCACCCCGGGACGGGACCTACGAGCAGTACTTC
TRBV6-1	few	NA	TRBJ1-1	CASSEWGDSAEAFF	TGTGCCAGCAGTGAATGGGGGGATAGCGCTGAAGCTTTCTTT
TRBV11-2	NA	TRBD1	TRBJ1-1	CASSLGQGAVTEAFF	TGTGCCAGCAGCTTGGGACAGGGGGCGGTAACTGAAGCTTTCTTT
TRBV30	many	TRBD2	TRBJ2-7	CAWQLGGSYEQYF	TGTGCCTGGCAGCTTGGCGGGAGCTACGAGCAGTACTTC
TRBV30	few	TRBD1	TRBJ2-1	CAWRDRGYNEQFF	TGTGCCTGGAGGGACAGGGGCTACAATGAGCAGTTCTTC
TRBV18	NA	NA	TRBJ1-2	CASSPDRSTLYSYGYTF	TGTGCCAGCTCACCCGACAGAAGTACGCTCTATAGCTATGGCTACACCTTC
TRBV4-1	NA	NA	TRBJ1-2	CASSWDDYGYTF	TGCGCCAGCAGCTGGGACGACTATGGCTACACCTTC
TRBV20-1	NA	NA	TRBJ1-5	CSATQVVDATNQPQHF	TGCAGTGCTACCCAAGTCGTGGACGCGACGAATCAGCCCCAGCATTTT
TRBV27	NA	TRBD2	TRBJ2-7	CASSFAPAGGRTYEQYF	TGTGCCAGCAGTTTCGCCCCGGCCGGGGGGAGGACCTACGAGCAGTACTTC
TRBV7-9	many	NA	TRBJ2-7	CASSPLGYEQYF	TGTGCCAGCAGCCCTTTGGGTTACGAGCAGTACTTC
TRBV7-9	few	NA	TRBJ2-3	CASSFGPSDTQYF	TGTGCCAGCAGCTTTGGCCCGTCAGATACGCAGTATTTT
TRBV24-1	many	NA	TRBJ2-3	CATRSTRADTQYF	TGTGCCACCAGGAGCACAAGGGCAGATACGCAGTATTTT
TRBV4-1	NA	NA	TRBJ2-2	CASSHVTGELFF	TGCGCCAGCAGCCACGTTACCGGGGAGCTGTTTTTT
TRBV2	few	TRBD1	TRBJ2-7	CATRTGGNYEQYF	TGTGCCACCCGGACAGGGGGCAACTACGAGCAGTACTTC
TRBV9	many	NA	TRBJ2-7	CASSPGGGGVQYF	TGTGCCAGCAGCCCCGGCGGAGGAGGGGTGCAGTACTTC
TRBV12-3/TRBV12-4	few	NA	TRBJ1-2	CASSFSPTVDYGYTF	TGTGCCAGCAGTTTTTCCCCTACAGTAGACTATGGCTACACCTTC
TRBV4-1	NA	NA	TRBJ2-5	CASSQDPGGQETQYF	TGCGCCAGCAGCCAAGATCCTGGCGGCCAAGAGACCCAGTACTTC
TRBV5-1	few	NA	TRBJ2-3	CASSPFFISTDTQYF	TGCGCCAGCAGCCCCTTTTTTATTAGCACAGATACGCAGTATTTT
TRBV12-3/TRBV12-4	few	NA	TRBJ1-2	CASSLSRTGYTF	TGTGCCAGCAGTTTATCCAGAACAGGCTACACCTTC
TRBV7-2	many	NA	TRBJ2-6	CASSLRASSGANVLTF	TGTGCCAGCAGCTTGAGGGCTAGCTCTGGGGCCAACGTCCTGACTTTC
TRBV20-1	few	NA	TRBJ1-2	CSARWDTTLESYGYTF	TGCAGTGCCAGATGGGACACTACTCTTGAAAGCTATGGCTACACCTTC
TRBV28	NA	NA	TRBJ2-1	CASGLRDFGNSEQFF	TGTGCCAGCGGTTTAAGGGACTTCGGCAACAGTGAGCAGTTCTTC
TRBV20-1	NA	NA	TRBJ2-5	CSARGLVDGYETQYF	TGCAGTGCTAGGGGCCTAGTGGATGGGTACGAGACCCAGTACTTC
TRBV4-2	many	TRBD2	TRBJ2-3	CASSHRLAGTTDTQYF	TGTGCCAGCAGCCATAGACTAGCGGGGACCACAGATACGCAGTATTTT
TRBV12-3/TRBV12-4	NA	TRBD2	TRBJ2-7	CASSRTSGASYEQYF	TGTGCCAGCAGTCGTACTAGCGGAGCCTCCTACGAGCAGTACTTC